These 22 T cell receptor beta chains originate from one sample sequenced in a study of CD8 T cells in Susac syndrome. RNA amounts of about 0.5 to 1 ug underwent reverse transcription with random hexamers. From the immunoSEQ multiplex PCR reads, TCRdb called clonotypes with MiXCR, one entry per CDR3 protein. The profile shows around 170,000 distinct CDR3 sequences, around 95% of them singletons. The sequencing sample was made of CD8+ T cells from PBMCs. These receptors all stem from a human donor with multiple sclerosis.

In its sample, this clonotype was seen once. The chain has TRBV20-1 and TRBJ2-7, with D unresolved. Germline V gene lookup returns CDR1 DFQATT and CDR2 SNEGSKA (reference sequence). Deletions cut 1 base from V and 3 bases from J, with 10 bases between. The CDR3 has 13 residues. The CDR3 spells CSARVTTHYEQYF. For the CDR3, the DNA is TGCAGTGCTAGAGTGACGACCCACTACGAGCAGTACTTC.

This rearrangement joins TRBV4-1 to TRBJ2-1, with 8 bases that match TRBD2. V was pared by 6 bases and J by 0 bases, with 10 bases of the junction left unmatched. The CDR3 consists of 17 residues. CDR1 is MGHRA and CDR2 is YSYEKL in the germline V gene. CDR3 in amino acids: CASSPPGTRISYNEQFF. The CDR3 DNA sequence: TGCGCCAGCAGTCCCCCCGGGACTAGAATCTCCTACAATGAGCAGTTCTTC.

V and J are TRBV4-1 and TRBJ2-7; 11 nucleotides align to TRBD2. V was clipped by 0 bases and J by 7 bases; unmatched bases: 8. The germline CDR1 and CDR2 sequences are MGHRA and YSYEKL. The CDR3 runs 16 residues. The DNA of the CDR3 is TGCGCCAGCAGCCAAGATCCGGGACTAGCGGTCGAAGAGCAGTACTTC. The encoded protein is CASSQDPGLAVEEQYF.

The chain couples TRBV27 to TRBJ2-3; D perhaps matches TRBD2 (6 bases). Between the trimmed V and J ends, which lost 3 bases and 0 bases, there was a span of 13 bases. The CDR3 totals 16 residues. CDR1 MNHEY and CDR2 SMNVEV come from the germline V gene (reference sequence). CDR3 bases: TGTGCCAGCAGTTTCCTTAGCGGAGCAAGCACAGATACGCAGTATTTT. Its translation is CASSFLSGASTDTQYF.

V gene TRBV18 combines with J gene TRBJ1-1, with 8 bases that match TRBD1. Trimming cost V 5 bases and J 2 bases; bases outside gene matches: 7. The CDR3 is 15 residues long. Germline V CDR1 and CDR2: KGHSH, LQKENI. The CDR3 region is CASSDDRGINTEAFF. The CDR3 DNA sequence: TGTGCCAGCTCAGACGACAGGGGAATTAACACTGAAGCTTTCTTT.

The rearrangement uses TRBV9 and TRBJ2-7, with 10 bases matching TRBD2. The CDR3 runs 15 residues. V lost 3 bases to trimming and J lost 1 base; unmatched junction nucleotides: 4. Germline-derived CDR1 and CDR2 are SGDLS and YYNGEE. The CDR3 nucleotides read TGTGCCAGCAGCGAAGGACTAGCGGAGTCCTACGAGCAGTACTTC. This encodes CASSEGLAESYEQYF.

V and J are TRBV28 and TRBJ1-1; 7 nucleotides align to TRBD1. V shed 3 bases and J 0 bases; nucleotides not matched to a gene: 7. This CDR3 is 16 amino acids long. Germline assignment: CDR1 MDHEN and CDR2 SYDVKM. The CDR3 protein is CASSFPLTGVNTEAFF. The DNA of the CDR3 is TGTGCCAGCAGTTTTCCCTTAACAGGGGTGAACACTGAAGCTTTCTTT.

The genes are TRBV12-3 or TRBV12-4 and TRBJ2-3, with unresolved D. The V end was cut by 3 bases, the J end by 3 bases, with 10 bases between. This CDR3 has 14 amino acids. The CDR3 here is CASSFISRTDTQYF. The DNA for the CDR3 is TGTGCCAGCAGTTTCATCTCCCGGACAGATACGCAGTATTTT.

This clonotype was seen just once. This rearrangement joins TRBV27 to TRBJ2-6, with D possibly matching TRBD2 (6 bases). Germline V lookup: CDR1 MNHEY, CDR2 SMNVEV (reference sequence). The CDR3 is 17 amino acids. Deletions cut 3 bases from V and 1 base from J, with 13 bases between. CDR3 residues: CASSLEGLVSGANVLTF. The CDR3 DNA sequence: TGTGCCAGCAGTTTGGAGGGCCTTGTATCTGGGGCCAACGTCCTGACTTTC.

The chain is built from TRBV9 and TRBJ2-7, with TRBD1 matching over 7 bases. Germline trimming cut 3 bases from V and 0 bases from J; bases unmatched to any gene: 6. Germline CDR1 is SGDLS and CDR2 is YYNGEE. This CDR3 has 15 residues. The CDR3 reads CASSEGQWSSYEQYF. DNA for the CDR3: TGTGCCAGCAGCGAGGGACAGTGGAGCTCCTACGAGCAGTACTTC.

J is TRBJ2-1 and V is TRBV3-1, with D unresolved. The CDR3 loop spans 12 amino acids. Germline V gene lookup returns CDR1 LGHDT and CDR2 YNNKEL (reference sequence). V was clipped by 2 bases and J by 9 bases, with 8 bases between them. CDR3 DNA sequence: TGTGCCAGCAGCCAAAGGTCGGGTGAGCAGTTCTTC. Translated: CASSQRSGEQFF.

CDR3 nucleotides: TGCAGCGTTGAGGGCAGGATTGGCTCGGGAAGCACTGAAGCTTTCTTT. Protein sequence: CSVEGRIGSGSTEAFF. The chain is built from TRBV29-1 and TRBJ1-1; D call uncertain. V lost 3 bases, J lost 4 bases, and 21 bases lay in between. Germline V gene sequence: CDR1 SQVTM, CDR2 ANQGSEA. This CDR3 has 16 amino acids.

This clonotype has a single count. The CDR3 reads CSVVDSSYNEQFF. The CDR3 DNA reads as TGCAGCGTTGTTGACAGCTCCTACAATGAGCAGTTCTTC. The chain uses TRBV29-1 and TRBJ2-1; D possibly corresponds to TRBD1 (5 bases). The V end was cut by 4 bases, the J end by 0 bases, with 7 bases between. The CDR3 has 13 amino acids. Germline lookup yields CDR1 SQVTM and CDR2 ANQGSEA.

V gene TRBV30 combines with J gene TRBJ2-1, with 10 positions matching TRBD2. The CDR3 is 19 residues long. V lost 0 bases to trimming and J lost 6 bases; unmatched junction nucleotides: 17. The germline gives CDR1 GTSNPN, CDR2 SVGIG (reference sequence). The CDR3 DNA reads TGTGCCTGGAGTGTACACCCGGGGAAAGCGGGAGGGCCAGGCAATGAGCAGTTCTTC. Protein: CAWSVHPGKAGGPGNEQFF.

Here the CDR3 DNA reads TGTGCCAGCAGCTTAGCCCGGACAGGGTACAATGAGCAGTTCTTC. It specifies CASSLARTGYNEQFF. The V gene is TRBV7-9, the J gene TRBJ2-1; 8 nucleotides line up with TRBD1. In germline, CDR1 is SEHNR, CDR2 FQNEAQ (reference sequence). The CDR3 is made up of 15 amino acids. With 0 bases clipped from V and 4 bases from J, the junction kept 2 bases outside the gene matches.

The V and J genes are TRBV7-8 and TRBJ2-7; 8 bases align to TRBD2. Germline CDR1 reads SGHVS; CDR2 reads FQNEAQ. The ends lost 5 bases at V and 7 bases at J; junction bases unmatched: 10. The CDR3 length is 14 residues. CDR3 in DNA: TGTGCCAGCAGCATTCCAGCGGGAGTGGGAGAGCAGTACTTC. This encodes CASSIPAGVGEQYF. Using reference TRBV7-8 and TRBJ2-7 for the parts outside the CDR3, the full variable domain is GAGVSQSPRYKVAKRGQDVALRCDPISGHVSLFWYQQALGQGPEFLTYFQNEAQLDKSGLPSDRFFAERPEGSVSTLKIQRTQQEDSAVYLCASSIPAGVGEQYFGPGTRLTVT.

CDR3 nucleotides: TGTGCCAGCAGTTTTGCCAGGGGAGCAGGTGGCTACACCTTC. This gives the protein CASSFARGAGGYTF. V usage is TRBV27 and J usage is TRBJ1-2, with D possibly TRBD1 on 6 matching bases. Trimming left V 3 bases short and J 7 bases short, with 15 bases between. The CDR3 is 14 residues long. CDR1 and CDR2 (germline): MNHEY, SMNVEV (reference sequence).

The rearrangement joins TRBV5-1 to TRBJ2-7; TRBD1 agrees at 9 bases. Per the germline V gene, CDR1 is SGHRS and CDR2 is YFSETQ. The CDR3 totals 15 residues. With V trimmed by 3 bases and J by 3 bases, 7 bases remained unmatched. The CDR3 sequence is CASSYEPGQGYEQYF. The CDR3 DNA sequence: TGCGCCAGCAGCTATGAACCGGGACAGGGCTACGAGCAGTACTTC.

The chain combines TRBV4-1 with TRBJ2-2; 7 nucleotides agree with TRBD1. There are 16 residues in the CDR3. Germline lookup yields CDR1 MGHRA and CDR2 YSYEKL. V trimming: 1 base; J trimming: 3 bases; junction bases outside the gene matches: 5. For the CDR3, the DNA is TGCGCCAGCAGCCAAGCACCACAGGGGTACACCGGGGAGCTGTTTTTT. Protein product: CASSQAPQGYTGELFF.

The chain has TRBV6-6 and TRBJ1-5, with a tentative D call TRBD1 (5 bases). Germline CDR1 is MNHNY and CDR2 is SVGAGI (reference sequence). The CDR3 consists of 15 residues. Trimming removed 0 bases from V and 4 bases from J, with 10 bases in between. The CDR3 DNA follows: TGTGCCAGCAGTTACTCGGGGGTGCAGAATCAGCCCCAGCATTTT. It is translated as CASSYSGVQNQPQHF.

The chain recombines TRBV7-2 with TRBJ2-3; D remains unclear. Germline-derived CDR1 and CDR2 are SGHTA and FQGNSA. V shed 0 bases and J shed 0 bases, with 7 bases lying between them. The CDR3 contains 15 residues. CDR3 in amino acids: CASSLAATSTDTQYF. CDR3 coding DNA: TGTGCCAGCAGCTTAGCGGCCACTAGCACAGATACGCAGTATTTT.

The chain couples TRBV2 to TRBJ2-3; the match to TRBD1 covers 10 bases. The CDR3 is made up of 16 amino acids. Germline V gene data show CDR1 as SNHLY and CDR2 as FYNNEI. Losses at the gene ends were 5 bases for V and 3 bases for J; bases not matched to a gene: 8. The CDR3 nucleotides read TGTGCCAGCAGTCATCAAGACAGGGGGCGAACAGATACGCAGTATTTT. Translating gives CASSHQDRGRTDTQYF.